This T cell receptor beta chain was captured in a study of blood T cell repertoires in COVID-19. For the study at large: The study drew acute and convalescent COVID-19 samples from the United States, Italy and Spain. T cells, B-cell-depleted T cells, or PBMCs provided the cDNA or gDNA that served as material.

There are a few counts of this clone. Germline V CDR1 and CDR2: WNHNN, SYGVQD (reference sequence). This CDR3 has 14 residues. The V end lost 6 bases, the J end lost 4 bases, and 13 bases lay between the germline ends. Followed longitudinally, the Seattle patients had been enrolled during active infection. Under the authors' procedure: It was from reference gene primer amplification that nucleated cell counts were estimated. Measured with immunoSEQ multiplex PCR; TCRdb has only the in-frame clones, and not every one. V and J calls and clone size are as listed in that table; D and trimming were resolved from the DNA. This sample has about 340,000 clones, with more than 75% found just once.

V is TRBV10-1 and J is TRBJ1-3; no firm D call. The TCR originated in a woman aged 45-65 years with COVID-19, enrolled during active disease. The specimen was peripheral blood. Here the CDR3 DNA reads TGCGCCAGCAGGAAAAACGGGGAAGGAAACACCATATATTTT. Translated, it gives CASRKNGEGNTIYF.